This T cell receptor (beta chain) comes out of a study of technical replicates of blood from a handful of donors. This clone was found once. The method was immunoSEQ multiplex PCR; TCRdb's version includes in-frame clones alone and lacks a portion of them. The table lists some 48,000 clones, 92% of them singletons. Trimming pared 0 bases from V and 4 bases from J, leaving 15 bases between. This CDR3 comprises 16 residues. The V gene's germline CDR1 is MNHEY and CDR2 SVGAGI. The chain employs TRBV6-5 and TRBJ1-2; tentatively, D is TRBD1 (5 bases). The TCR was taken from a human donor in good health. Some clones in this sample may be carry-over from other donors' samples. Sequenced: PBMCs. CDR3 in amino acids: CASSYSILGAGYGYTF. CDR3 DNA sequence: TGTGCCAGCAGTTACTCGATTCTTGGGGCCGGCTATGGCTACACCTTC.